Following are 15 T cell receptor beta chains from one sample sequenced in a study of blood T cell repertoires in COVID-19. Sequencing used immunoSEQ multiplex PCR; TCRdb keeps in-frame clones, though not all of them. The sample consists of roughly 260,000 clones, approximately 87% of them appearing once. Sequenced input: peripheral blood. These receptors were taken from a woman in her forties or fifties with acute or convalescent COVID-19.

The gene calls are TRBV28 and TRBJ1-5; possible D gene TRBD1, 5 bases. Trimming stripped 10 bases from V and 2 bases from J, with 12 bases between. Germline CDR1 MDHEN, CDR2 SYDVKM. CDR3 length: 13 residues. The CDR3 DNA reads as TGTGCCACCCAGGGAGGAGGCAATCAGCCCCAGCATTTT. This translates into CATQGGGNQPQHF.

V gene TRBV7-9 combines with J gene TRBJ2-4; the D gene is possibly TRBD2 (5 bases). V lost 5 bases, J lost 2 bases, and 13 bases lay in between. This CDR3 spans 15 amino acids. Per germline, CDR1 SEHNR and CDR2 FQNEAQ (reference sequence). Here the CDR3 reads CASSPLGSPKNIQYF. CDR3 DNA sequence: TGTGCCAGCAGCCCCCTGGGGAGCCCCAAAAACATTCAGTACTTC.

The rearrangement joins TRBV7-9 to TRBJ2-7, with D perhaps matching TRBD1 (7 bases). This CDR3 spans 14 amino acids. Germline V gene sequence: CDR1 SEHNR, CDR2 FQNEAQ (reference sequence). Trimming removed 1 base at V and 6 bases at J, with 13 bases between. This CDR3 reads CASSLEAQGGEQYF. DNA of the CDR3: TGTGCCAGCAGCTTAGAGGCCCAGGGGGGCGAGCAGTACTTC.

The V gene is TRBV9, the J gene TRBJ2-2; 11 nucleotides line up with TRBD2. Germline V gives CDR1 SGDLS, CDR2 YYNGEE. The CDR3 totals 19 residues. J was trimmed by 3 bases and V by 3 bases; bases with no gene match: 13. The DNA of the CDR3 is TGTGCCAGCAGCGACGACACCGGGACTAGCGGACGTTACACCGGGGAGCTGTTTTTT. Encoded protein: CASSDDTGTSGRYTGELFF.

This chain joins TRBV7-6 and TRBJ2-7; D remains ambiguous. V was clipped by 3 bases and J by 2 bases, with 11 bases between them. CDR1 is SGHVS and CDR2 is FNYEAQ in the germline V gene. This CDR3 spans 14 amino acids. The CDR3 here is CASSFGDNTYEQYF. As DNA, the CDR3 is TGTGCCAGCAGCTTTGGTGACAATACCTACGAGCAGTACTTC.

The chain joins TRBV14 to TRBJ2-7; 8 positions agree with TRBD2. CDR3 length: 16 residues. Germline values: CDR1 SGHDN, CDR2 FVKESK. The V segment lost 4 bases and the J segment 0 bases; nucleotides outside the gene matches: 8. CDR3 DNA sequence: TGTGCCAGCAGCCGTGTCTTAGCGGGGAGCTCCTACGAGCAGTACTTC. Residues: CASSRVLAGSSYEQYF.

The V and J genes are TRBV6-5 and TRBJ1-1, with D tentatively TRBD1 (6 bases). Germline-derived CDR1 and CDR2 are MNHEY and SVGAGI. The CDR3 contains 13 residues. V lost 5 bases and J lost 11, with 18 bases in between. CDR3: CASSPLEGVVAFF. CDR3 bases: TGTGCCAGCAGTCCCCTAGAGGGGGTGGTTGCTTTCTTT.

This clone was detected only once. The chain carries TRBV7-9 and TRBJ2-7; the D gene is possibly TRBD1 (6 bases). Germline V gene sequence: CDR1 SEHNR, CDR2 FQNEAQ (reference sequence). This CDR3 is built from 13 residues. V was trimmed by 1 base and J by 4 bases, leaving 8 bases between them. The DNA for the CDR3 is TGTGCCAGCAGCTTAGGGACAGTTTACGAGCAGTACTTC. This sequence encodes CASSLGTVYEQYF.

This chain links TRBV7-3 with TRBJ2-6; 13 nucleotides match TRBD2. Germline CDR1 is SGHTA and CDR2 is FQGTGA. The CDR3 runs 18 residues. V dropped 4 bases and J dropped 4; count of bases not matched to a gene: 7. CDR3 coding DNA: TGTGCCAGCAGCTCACTAGCGGGAGGGCCAGCGGGGGCCAACGTCCTGACTTTC. Its translation: CASSSLAGGPAGANVLTF.

A remark on this clone: A much larger clone differs from this one at a single base, so this may be a read error. The chain recombines TRBV28 with TRBJ1-2, with 9 bases lining up with TRBD1. Trimming cost V 6 bases and J 4 bases; bases outside gene matches: 3. CDR1 MDHEN and CDR2 SYDVKM come from the germline V gene. The CDR3 covers 13 residues. The CDR3 DNA reads TGTGCCAGCAGCCCGGGACAGGGCTATGGCTACACCTTC. Its protein is CASSPGQGYGYTF.

This clone was seen a handful of times. CDR3 sequence: CASSGSVSSNQPQHF. CDR3 DNA: TGTGCCAGTAGTGGCAGTGTATCTAGCAATCAGCCCCAGCATTTT. The gene calls are TRBV19 and TRBJ1-5, with D uncertain. V was trimmed by 5 bases and J by 0 bases, leaving 11 bases between them. The CDR3 covers 15 residues. In germline, CDR1 is LNHDA, CDR2 SQIVND (reference sequence).

The chain employs TRBV6-6 and TRBJ1-1; D is unresolved. This CDR3 has 14 residues. V dropped 6 bases and J dropped 4 bases, with 15 bases sitting between them. Germline loops: CDR1 MNHNY, CDR2 SVGAGI (reference sequence). CDR3 bases: TGTGCCAGCAGCGAGGGTCAAAGGGCCACTGAAGCTTTCTTT. Protein sequence: CASSEGQRATEAFF.

V usage is TRBV15 and J usage is TRBJ1-4; D gene ambiguous. Germline-derived CDR1 and CDR2 are LNHNV and YYDKDF (reference sequence). V gave up 0 bases and J gave up 7 bases, with 9 bases separating them. This CDR3 spans 14 amino acids. Here the CDR3 reads CATSRDRGSEKLFF. CDR3 nucleotides: TGTGCCACCAGCAGAGATCGAGGTAGTGAAAAACTGTTTTTT.

This chain links TRBV5-1 with TRBJ1-6, with D unclear. The germline gives CDR1 SGHRS, CDR2 YFSETQ. The V end was cut by 0 bases, the J end by 4 bases, with 5 bases between. The CDR3 is 14 residues long. In DNA, the CDR3 is TGCGCCAGCAGCTTGGACGGGTATAATTCACCCCTCCACTTT. Protein sequence: CASSLDGYNSPLHF.

CDR3 nucleotides: TGCGCCAGCAGCCAAGACACCGGACAGGGGTACTACGAGCAGTACTTC. It encodes CASSQDTGQGYYEQYF. The chain links TRBV4-1 to TRBJ2-7, with 9 bases identical to TRBD1. Per the germline V gene, CDR1 is MGHRA and CDR2 is YSYEKL. The V segment lost 0 bases and the J segment 3 bases; nucleotides outside the gene matches: 6. CDR3 length: 16 amino acids.